One sample yielded the 32 T cell receptor beta chains listed below, sequenced in a study of shared T cell receptors in the human thymus. TCRdb keeps only in-frame clones here, not all; method: immunoSEQ multiplex PCR. The sample shows 630,000 or so clones, around 87% of them seen only once. These data were likewise used in another study, on human thymus T cells.

The sequenced sample consisted of thymocytes. The receptors shown here come from a boy under two years old with a congenital heart defect.

The rearrangement uses TRBV28 and TRBJ1-5; D is ambiguous. CDR3 length: 17 amino acids. Germline V gene lookup returns CDR1 MDHEN and CDR2 SYDVKM. V was cut by 4 bases and J by 6 bases, with 22 bases left in between. CDR3 sequence: CASSSWTPTTRIQPQHF. The CDR3 DNA follows: TGTGCCAGCAGTTCCTGGACGCCTACCACTAGGATTCAGCCCCAGCATTTT.

The chain links TRBV19 to TRBJ1-6; 8 nucleotides align to TRBD1. The CDR3 consists of 18 residues. After removal of 4 bases from V and 7 bases from J, the junction contained 15 bases not matched to a gene. The V gene's germline CDR1 is LNHDA and CDR2 SQIVND (reference sequence). The CDR3 sequence: CASSTYVVWTGINSPLHF. The CDR3 bases are TGTGCCAGTAGTACCTATGTGGTATGGACAGGGATAAATTCACCCCTCCACTTT.

V gene TRBV23-1 combines with J gene TRBJ1-2; D unclear. TRBV23-1 is given ORF status, its function remaining uncertain. The CDR3 runs 12 residues. V was shortened by 2 bases and J by 8 bases, with 9 bases between the two germline ends. The CDR3 is CASSQLRRGYTF. Here the CDR3 DNA reads TGCGCCAGCAGTCAACTTCGTCGGGGCTACACCTTC.

V usage is TRBV29-1 and J usage is TRBJ2-3; 9 nucleotides align to TRBD2. The germline V gene has CDR1 SQVTM and CDR2 ANQGSEA. The CDR3 loop spans 15 amino acids. V lost 5 bases, J lost 4 bases, and 10 bases stayed unmatched. In DNA, the CDR3 is TGCAGCGTTTGGTGGCTAGCGGGAAGCGCAGATACGCAGTATTTT. Translating gives CSVWWLAGSADTQYF.

The chain uses TRBV7-9 and TRBJ1-5; no firm D call. Germline CDR1 reads SEHNR; CDR2 reads FQNEAQ (reference sequence). V was cut by 4 bases and J by 1 base, with 17 bases left in between. The CDR3 is 17 residues long. The CDR3 DNA follows: TGTGCCAGCAGCTCCCTCCAGGATTCTGACAGCAATCAGCCCCAGCATTTT. It yields the protein CASSSLQDSDSNQPQHF.

This clone was counted once. V is TRBV4-2 and J is TRBJ1-2, with a weak D call TRBD1 (5 bases). This CDR3 is built from 18 residues. V shed 1 base and J shed 1 base, with 19 bases lying between them. The germline gives CDR1 LGHNA, CDR2 YNFKEQ. The CDR3 protein is CASSQGWGGAALNYGYTF. The CDR3 DNA reads TGTGCCAGCAGCCAAGGGTGGGGAGGGGCGGCTCTTAACTATGGCTACACCTTC.

J is TRBJ1-2 and V is TRBV13; 7 nucleotides agree with TRBD1. Germline CDR1 reads PRHDT; CDR2 reads FYEKMQ (reference sequence). CDR3 length: 16 amino acids. Unmatched junction bases numbered 10, after V lost 4 bases and J lost 2 bases. The CDR3 DNA reads TGTGCCAGCAGCTCTCGTAGGGGGCATCTAAACTATGGCTACACCTTC. As protein: CASSSRRGHLNYGYTF.

The chain couples TRBV5-4 to TRBJ1-1; D not resolved. This CDR3 contains 14 residues. Trimming took 3 bases from V and 3 from J, leaving 12 bases between them. CDR1 is SGHNT, CDR2 YYREEE, per germline (reference sequence). This CDR3 is CASSYRPGDTEAFF. CDR3 DNA: TGTGCCAGCAGCTACCGGCCCGGGGACACTGAAGCTTTCTTT.

The chain combines TRBV7-2 with TRBJ1-5; no reliable D call. Deletions cut 2 bases from V and 6 bases from J, with 8 bases between. This CDR3 is 13 amino acids long. Germline V gives CDR1 SGHTA, CDR2 FQGNSA. DNA of the CDR3: TGTGCCAGCAGCTTAACAGTACGTCAGCCCCAGCATTTT. Its protein is CASSLTVRQPQHF.

The chain uses TRBV19 and TRBJ1-1, with TRBD1 matching over 12 bases. There are 18 residues in the CDR3. Trimming took 6 bases from V and 0 from J; bases not matched to a gene: 11. The germline V gene has CDR1 LNHDA and CDR2 SQIVND (reference sequence). This chain's CDR3 is CASRGPGTGGRMNTEAFF. CDR3 in DNA: TGTGCCAGTAGAGGACCCGGGACAGGGGGCCGCATGAACACTGAAGCTTTCTTT.

The chain employs TRBV7-9 and TRBJ2-3; TRBD2 agrees at 8 bases. The CDR3 covers 16 residues. V shed 2 bases and J 2 bases; nucleotides not matched to a gene: 6. Germline CDR1 SEHNR, CDR2 FQNEAQ (reference sequence). The CDR3 region is CASSLLAGRSTDTQYF. The CDR3 nucleotides read TGTGCCAGCAGCTTATTAGCGGGGCGTTCCACAGATACGCAGTATTTT.

The chain couples TRBV28 to TRBJ2-3; TRBD1 aligns across 11 bases. After removal of 6 bases from V and 4 bases from J, the junction contained 12 bases not matched to a gene. The CDR3 totals 17 residues. Germline V gene data show CDR1 as MDHEN and CDR2 as SYDVKM. The CDR3 DNA follows: TGTGCCAGCAGCTTCCCGACGCGGACAGGGGGCGCAGATACGCAGTATTTT. It codes for CASSFPTRTGGADTQYF.

In this sample, this clone turned up once. The V call is TRBV28, the J call TRBJ2-3; possibly TRBD1 for D (6 bases). Germline CDR1 reads MDHEN; CDR2 reads SYDVKM. Trimming shortened V by 6 bases and J by 2 bases, and 12 bases separated the two germline ends. The CDR3 has 14 amino acids. CDR3 in DNA: TGTGCCAGCAGGAGGGACACAAACACAGATACGCAGTATTTT. It encodes CASRRDTNTDTQYF.

V and J are TRBV9 and TRBJ2-1; 8 nucleotides line up with TRBD2. The junction had 10 bases not matched to a gene; V was cut back by 4 bases and J by 4 bases. Per the germline V gene, CDR1 is SGDLS and CDR2 is YYNGEE. The CDR3 has 16 residues. CDR3 sequence (DNA): TGTGCCAGCAGCCCGGGGGGTAGCGGGACATACAATGAGCAGTTCTTC. It encodes CASSPGGSGTYNEQFF. The full variable domain, with the rest looked up from reference TRBV9 and TRBJ2-1, is DSGVTQTPKHLITATGQRVTLRCSPRSGDLSVYWYQQSLDQGLQFLIQYYNGEERAKGNILERFSAQQFPDLHSELNLSSLELGDSALYFCASSPGGSGTYNEQFFGPGTRLTVL.

This rearrangement joins TRBV4-1 to TRBJ1-6; 8 nucleotides agree with TRBD1. The germline V gene encodes CDR1 MGHRA and CDR2 YSYEKL. The CDR3 loop spans 15 amino acids. V lost 0 bases, J lost 10 bases, and 5 bases stayed unmatched. The CDR3 protein is CASSQEDRELSPLHF. As DNA, the CDR3 is TGCGCCAGCAGCCAAGAGGACAGGGAACTCTCACCCCTCCACTTT.

This clone was detected once. V gene TRBV2 combines with J gene TRBJ2-7, with TRBD2 matching over 15 bases. Losses at the gene ends were 6 bases for V and 6 bases for J; bases not matched to a gene: 6. The length of the CDR3 is 15 residues. Per germline, CDR1 SNHLY and CDR2 FYNNEI. The CDR3: CASSTGTSGGIEQYF. CDR3 bases: TGTGCCAGCAGCACCGGGACTAGCGGGGGGATCGAGCAGTACTTC.

The chain has TRBV18 and TRBJ1-2, with D hard to call. This CDR3 has 13 residues. Trimming removed 1 base from V and 3 bases from J, with 6 bases in between. Looked up from germline, CDR1 is KGHSH and CDR2 is LQKENI. The CDR3 region is CASSPRRYYGYTF. CDR3 nucleotide sequence: TGTGCCAGCTCACCACGGAGGTACTATGGCTACACCTTC.

V and J are TRBV7-2 and TRBJ1-2, with TRBD1 matching over 7 bases. CDR3 length: 13 residues. V lost 1 base and J lost 13; bases outside the gene matches: 9. CDR1 and CDR2 (germline): SGHTA, FQGNSA. CDR3 coding DNA: TGTGCCAGCAGCTTAGATCGGGACAGACCCATCACCTTC. It translates to CASSLDRDRPITF.

This chain connects TRBV5-1 to TRBJ2-7; no definite D call. The CDR3 covers 13 residues. The V end lost 2 bases, the J end lost 6 bases, and 12 bases lay between the germline ends. Germline V gives CDR1 SGHRS, CDR2 YFSETQ. This CDR3 reads CASSFTAISEQYF. In DNA form, the CDR3 reads TGCGCCAGCAGCTTCACAGCCATCAGCGAGCAGTACTTC.

The chain employs TRBV4-1 and TRBJ2-1; 8 bases align to TRBD2. The CDR3 has 11 residues. Trimming cost V 7 bases and J 14 bases; bases outside gene matches: 7. Germline loops: CDR1 MGHRA, CDR2 YSYEKL. The CDR3 nucleotides are TGCGCCAGCACCACTAGCGGCGATAAGTTCTTC. Amino acids: CASTTSGDKFF.

V and J are TRBV7-2 and TRBJ2-7; tentative D call: TRBD2 (6 bases). The CDR3 consists of 13 residues. Germline CDR1 SGHTA, CDR2 FQGNSA. V lost 1 base and J lost 4, with 8 bases in between. The CDR3 here is CASSLGGEYEQYF. For the CDR3, the DNA is TGTGCCAGCAGCTTAGGGGGGGAGTACGAGCAGTACTTC.

This chain joins TRBV5-6 and TRBJ2-5; D not resolved. V lost 4 bases to trimming and J lost 5 bases, with 12 bases between them. The CDR3 length is 13 residues. Germline loops: CDR1 SGHDT, CDR2 YYEEEE. CDR3 protein: CASSPGSPETQYF. CDR3 sequence (DNA): TGTGCCAGCAGCCCCGGGTCTCCGGAGACCCAGTACTTC.

To note about this clone: The same CDR3 is also encoded by other DNA sequences in this sample. This chain uses TRBV28 with TRBJ2-7; D remains ambiguous. The CDR3 runs 10 residues. V dropped 5 bases and J dropped 5 bases, with 4 bases sitting between them. The germline V gene encodes CDR1 MDHEN and CDR2 SYDVKM. The CDR3 reads CASSINEQYF. As DNA, the CDR3 is TGTGCCAGCAGTATTAACGAGCAGTACTTC. The entire variable domain, with the rest obtained from reference TRBV28 and TRBJ2-7, is as follows: DVKVTQSSRYLVKRTGEKVFLECVQDMDHENMFWYRQDPGLGLRLIYFSYDVKMKEKGDIPEGYSVSREKKERFSLILESASTNQTSMYLCASSINEQYFGPGTRLTVT.

The chain uses TRBV15 and TRBJ2-7, with TRBD1 matching 9 bases. The CDR3 is 15 amino acids. J lost 2 bases, V lost 1 base, and 3 bases had no gene match. CDR1 and CDR2 (germline): LNHNV, YYDKDF (reference sequence). The CDR3 loop is CATSRVQGAPYEQYF. Here the CDR3 DNA reads TGTGCCACCAGCAGAGTACAGGGGGCACCCTACGAGCAGTACTTC.

This sequence joins TRBV9 and TRBJ2-5; 13 bases line up with TRBD2. The CDR3 contains 17 residues. The trim removed 0 bases at V and 4 bases at J, leaving 6 bases unmatched. Germline values: CDR1 SGDLS, CDR2 YYNGEE. CDR3 coding DNA: TGTGCCAGCAGCGTAGACCGGACTAGCGGGGGAACAGAGACCCAGTACTTC. It yields the protein CASSVDRTSGGTETQYF.

The CDR3 bases are TGTGCCAGCACCTGGACAGGTCCCCCCTACGAGCAGTACTTC. The encoded protein is CASTWTGPPYEQYF. This chain links TRBV2 with TRBJ2-7; 7 bases fit TRBD1. The CDR3 consists of 14 residues. V lost 7 bases and J lost 2; bases outside the gene matches: 8. Germline V CDR1 and CDR2: SNHLY, FYNNEI.

V usage is TRBV4-1 and J usage is TRBJ1-1, with 7 nucleotides matching TRBD1. The germline gives CDR1 MGHRA, CDR2 YSYEKL. J was trimmed by 0 bases and V by 1 base; bases with no gene match: 17. The CDR3 is 20 residues long. In DNA form, the CDR3 reads TGCGCCAGCAGCCAAGTTATATTTAGGCAGGGGGGATCCATGAACACTGAAGCTTTCTTT. The encoded protein is CASSQVIFRQGGSMNTEAFF.

This chain uses TRBV7-9 with TRBJ2-1; 10 bases fit TRBD2. The CDR3 runs to 17 residues. J gave up 8 bases and V 4 bases, and 14 bases lay outside the gene matches. CDR1 SEHNR and CDR2 FQNEAQ come from the germline V gene (reference sequence). The CDR3 reads CASSSTSTSGARYEQFF. As DNA, the CDR3 is TGTGCCAGCAGCTCCACCTCAACTAGCGGGGCCAGGTATGAGCAGTTCTTC. The complete variable domain, with remaining parts taken from reference TRBV7-9 and TRBJ2-1, reads DTGVSQNPRHKITKRGQNVTFRCDPISEHNRLYWYRQTLGQGPEFLTYFQNEAQLEKSRLLSDRFSAERPKGSFSTLEIQRTEQGDSAMYLCASSSTSTSGARYEQFFGPGTRLTVL.

The chain has TRBV2 and TRBJ2-7; weak D call: TRBD1 (6 bases). CDR1 SNHLY and CDR2 FYNNEI come from the germline V gene. This CDR3 is 14 amino acids long. The V end lost 4 bases, the J end lost 7 bases, and 17 bases lay between the germline ends. DNA for the CDR3: TGTGCCAGCAGTGCAGGGGTTTCCTCTCGGGAGCAGTACTTC. Its translation is CASSAGVSSREQYF.

The rearrangement uses TRBV29-1 and TRBJ1-1, with 8 bases aligning to TRBD1. CDR1 is SQVTM and CDR2 is ANQGSEA in the germline V gene. V lost 4 bases, J lost 4 bases, and 23 bases stayed unmatched. The length of the CDR3 is 19 residues. CDR3 sequence reads: CSVVFIGPVGRGHGTEAFF. The DNA for the CDR3 is TGCAGCGTTGTTTTTATTGGCCCCGTCGGCAGGGGGCACGGCACTGAAGCTTTCTTT.

The chain joins TRBV28 to TRBJ2-5; 13 nucleotides agree with TRBD2. CDR3 length equals 16 residues. Germline assignment: CDR1 MDHEN and CDR2 SYDVKM. V was clipped by 6 bases and J by 5 bases; unmatched bases: 9. In DNA form, the CDR3 reads TGTGCCAGCAGCCTTAGACTAGCGGGGGGTATGGAGACCCAGTACTTC. Translated: CASSLRLAGGMETQYF.

The chain is built from TRBV6-1 and TRBJ1-5; TRBD1 might be the D (5 bases). Germline V gene data show CDR1 as MNHNS and CDR2 as SASEGT. V was cut by 9 bases and J by 2 bases, with 14 bases left in between. The CDR3 is made up of 14 amino acids. CDR3 sequence (DNA): TGTGCCAGTGTGGGGGGGATGCGCAATCAGCCCCAGCATTTT. Its protein product is CASVGGMRNQPQHF.